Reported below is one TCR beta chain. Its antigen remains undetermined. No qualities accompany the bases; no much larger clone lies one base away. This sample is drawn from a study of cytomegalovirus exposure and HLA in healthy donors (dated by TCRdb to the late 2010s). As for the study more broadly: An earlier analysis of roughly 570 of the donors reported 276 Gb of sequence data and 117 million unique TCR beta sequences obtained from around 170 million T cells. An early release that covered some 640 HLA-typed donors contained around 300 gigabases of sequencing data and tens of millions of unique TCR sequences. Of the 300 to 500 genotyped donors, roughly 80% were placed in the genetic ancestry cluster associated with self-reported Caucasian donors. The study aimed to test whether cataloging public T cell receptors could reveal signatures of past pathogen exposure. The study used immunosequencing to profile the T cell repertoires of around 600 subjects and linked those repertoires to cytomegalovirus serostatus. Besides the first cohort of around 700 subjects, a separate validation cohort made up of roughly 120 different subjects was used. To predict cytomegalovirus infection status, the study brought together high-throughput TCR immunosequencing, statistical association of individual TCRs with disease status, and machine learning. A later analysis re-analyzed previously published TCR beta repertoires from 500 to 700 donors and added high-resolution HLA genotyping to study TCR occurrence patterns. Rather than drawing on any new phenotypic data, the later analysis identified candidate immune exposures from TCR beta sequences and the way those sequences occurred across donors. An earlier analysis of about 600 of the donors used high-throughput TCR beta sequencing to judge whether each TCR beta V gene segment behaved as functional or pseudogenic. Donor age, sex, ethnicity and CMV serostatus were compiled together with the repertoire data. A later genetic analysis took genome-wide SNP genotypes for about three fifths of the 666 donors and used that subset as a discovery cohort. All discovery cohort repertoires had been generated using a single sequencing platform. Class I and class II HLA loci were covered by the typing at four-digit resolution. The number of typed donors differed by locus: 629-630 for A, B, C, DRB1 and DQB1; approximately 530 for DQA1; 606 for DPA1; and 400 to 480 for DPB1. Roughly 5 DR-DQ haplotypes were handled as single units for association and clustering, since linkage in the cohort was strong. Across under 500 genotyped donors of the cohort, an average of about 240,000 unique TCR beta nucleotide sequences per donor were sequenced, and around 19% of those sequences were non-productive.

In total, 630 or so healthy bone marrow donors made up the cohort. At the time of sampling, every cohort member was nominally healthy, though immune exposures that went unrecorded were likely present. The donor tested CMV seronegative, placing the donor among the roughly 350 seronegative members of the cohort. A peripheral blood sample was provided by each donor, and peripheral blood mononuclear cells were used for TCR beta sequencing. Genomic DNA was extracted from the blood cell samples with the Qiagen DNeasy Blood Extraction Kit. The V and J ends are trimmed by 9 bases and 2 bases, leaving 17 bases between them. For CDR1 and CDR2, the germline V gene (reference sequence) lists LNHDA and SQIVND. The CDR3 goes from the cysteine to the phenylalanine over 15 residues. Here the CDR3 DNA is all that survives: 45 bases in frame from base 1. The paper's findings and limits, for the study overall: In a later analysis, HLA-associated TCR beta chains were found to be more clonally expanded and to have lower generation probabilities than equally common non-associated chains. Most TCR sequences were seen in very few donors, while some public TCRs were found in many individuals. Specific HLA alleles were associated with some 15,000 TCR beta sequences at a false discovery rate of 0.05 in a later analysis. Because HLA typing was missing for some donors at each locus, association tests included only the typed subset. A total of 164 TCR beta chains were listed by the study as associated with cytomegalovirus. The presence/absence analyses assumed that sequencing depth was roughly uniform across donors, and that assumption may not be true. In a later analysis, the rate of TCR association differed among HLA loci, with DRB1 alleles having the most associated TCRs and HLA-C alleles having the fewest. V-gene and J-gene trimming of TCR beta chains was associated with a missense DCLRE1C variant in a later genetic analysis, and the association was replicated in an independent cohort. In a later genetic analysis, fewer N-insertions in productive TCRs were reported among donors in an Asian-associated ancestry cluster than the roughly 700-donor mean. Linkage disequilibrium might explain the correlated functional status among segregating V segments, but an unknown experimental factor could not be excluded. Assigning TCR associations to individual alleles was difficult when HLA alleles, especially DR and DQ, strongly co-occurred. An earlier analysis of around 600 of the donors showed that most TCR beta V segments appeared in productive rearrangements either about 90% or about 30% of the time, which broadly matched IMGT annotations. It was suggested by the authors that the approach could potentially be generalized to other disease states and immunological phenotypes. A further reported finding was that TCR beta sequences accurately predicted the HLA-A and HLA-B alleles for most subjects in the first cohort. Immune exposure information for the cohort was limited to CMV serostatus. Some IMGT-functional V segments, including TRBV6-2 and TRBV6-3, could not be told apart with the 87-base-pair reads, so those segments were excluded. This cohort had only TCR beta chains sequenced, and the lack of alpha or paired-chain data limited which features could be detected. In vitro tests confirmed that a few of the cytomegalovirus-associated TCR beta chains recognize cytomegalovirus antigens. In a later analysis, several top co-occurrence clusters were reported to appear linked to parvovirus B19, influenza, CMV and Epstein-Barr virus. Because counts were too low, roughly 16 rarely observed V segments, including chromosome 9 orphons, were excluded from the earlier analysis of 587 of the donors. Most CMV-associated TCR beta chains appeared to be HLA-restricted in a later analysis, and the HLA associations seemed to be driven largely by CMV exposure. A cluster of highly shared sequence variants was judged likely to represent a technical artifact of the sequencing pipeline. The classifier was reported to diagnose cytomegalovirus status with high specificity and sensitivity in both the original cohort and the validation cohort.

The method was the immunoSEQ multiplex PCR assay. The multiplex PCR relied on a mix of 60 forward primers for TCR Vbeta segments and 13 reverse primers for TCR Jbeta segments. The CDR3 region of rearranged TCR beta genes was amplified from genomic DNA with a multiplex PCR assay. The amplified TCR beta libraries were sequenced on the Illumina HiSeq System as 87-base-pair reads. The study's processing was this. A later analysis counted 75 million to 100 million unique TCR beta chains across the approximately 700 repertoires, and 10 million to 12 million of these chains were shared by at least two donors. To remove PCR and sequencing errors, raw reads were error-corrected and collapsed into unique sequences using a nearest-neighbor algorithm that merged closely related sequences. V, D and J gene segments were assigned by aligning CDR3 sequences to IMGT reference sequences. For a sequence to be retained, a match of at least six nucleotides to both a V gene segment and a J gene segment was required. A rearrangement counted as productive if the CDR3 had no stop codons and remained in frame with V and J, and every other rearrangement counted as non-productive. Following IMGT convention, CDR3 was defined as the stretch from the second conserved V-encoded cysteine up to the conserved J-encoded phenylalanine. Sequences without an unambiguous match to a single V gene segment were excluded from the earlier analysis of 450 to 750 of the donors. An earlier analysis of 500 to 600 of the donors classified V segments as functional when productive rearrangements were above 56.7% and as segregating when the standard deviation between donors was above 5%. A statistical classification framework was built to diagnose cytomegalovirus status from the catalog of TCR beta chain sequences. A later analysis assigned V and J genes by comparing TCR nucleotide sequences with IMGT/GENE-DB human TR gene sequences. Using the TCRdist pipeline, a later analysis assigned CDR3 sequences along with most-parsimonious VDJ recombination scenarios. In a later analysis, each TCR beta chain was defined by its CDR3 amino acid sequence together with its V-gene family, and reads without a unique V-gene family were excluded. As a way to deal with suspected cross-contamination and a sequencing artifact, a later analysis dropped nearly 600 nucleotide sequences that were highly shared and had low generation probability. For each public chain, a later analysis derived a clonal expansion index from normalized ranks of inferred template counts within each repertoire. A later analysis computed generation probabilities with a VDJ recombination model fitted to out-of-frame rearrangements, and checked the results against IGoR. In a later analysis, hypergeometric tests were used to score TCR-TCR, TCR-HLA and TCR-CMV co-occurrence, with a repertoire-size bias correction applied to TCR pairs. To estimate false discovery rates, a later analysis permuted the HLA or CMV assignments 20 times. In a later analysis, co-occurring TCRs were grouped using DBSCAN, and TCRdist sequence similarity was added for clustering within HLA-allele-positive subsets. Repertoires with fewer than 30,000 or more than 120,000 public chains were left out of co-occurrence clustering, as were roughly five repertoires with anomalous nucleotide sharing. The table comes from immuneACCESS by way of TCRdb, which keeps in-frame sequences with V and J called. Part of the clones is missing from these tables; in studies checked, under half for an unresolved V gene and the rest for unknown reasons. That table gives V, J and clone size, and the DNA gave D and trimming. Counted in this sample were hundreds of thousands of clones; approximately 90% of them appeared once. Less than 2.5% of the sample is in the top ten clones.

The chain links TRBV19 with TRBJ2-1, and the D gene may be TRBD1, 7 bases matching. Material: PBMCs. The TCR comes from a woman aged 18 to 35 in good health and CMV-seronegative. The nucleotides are TGTGCCAGCCAGACCCAGGGGGGCCCCTACAATGAGCAGTTCTTC. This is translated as CASQTQGGPYNEQFF.